This entry lists 17 T cell receptor beta chains sequenced from one sample in a study of blood T cell repertoires in COVID-19. The repertoire was sequenced with immunoSEQ multiplex PCR; TCRdb's copy has only in-frame clones and lacks some. Found here are 140,000 to 150,000 clones, more than 80% of them singletons; the top ten hold roughly an eighth. The specimen sequenced was peripheral blood. The receptor source for this set is a man aged 18 to 30 with COVID-19, enrolled during active disease.

This clone was seen only once. The chain employs TRBV6-5 and TRBJ2-3; maybe TRBD1 (5 bases). In germline, CDR1 is MNHEY, CDR2 SVGAGI. This CDR3 comprises 13 residues. V was trimmed by 10 bases and J by 8 bases, leaving 19 bases between them. The CDR3 bases are TGTGCCACCAAGAGACTGGGGCAAGGTACGCAGTATTTT. Protein sequence: CATKRLGQGTQYF.

This clone was picked up one time. The chain employs TRBV5-5 and TRBJ1-3; D gene ambiguous. V lost 3 bases and J 0 bases, leaving 13 bases between the germline ends. CDR1 is SGHKS and CDR2 is YYEKEE in the germline V gene (reference sequence). The CDR3 is made up of 16 amino acids. CDR3 loop: CASSSDGGNSGNTIYF. The CDR3 DNA sequence: TGTGCCAGCAGCTCGGACGGAGGTAACTCTGGAAACACCATATATTTT.

This clone was recorded a few times. The V and J genes are TRBV7-9 and TRBJ1-6; the D is unclear. The CDR3 has 13 amino acids. V was clipped by 2 bases and J by 12 bases, with 11 bases between them. Germline values: CDR1 SEHNR, CDR2 FQNEAQ (reference sequence). The CDR3 is CASSLYVGGPLHF. The DNA for the CDR3 is TGTGCCAGCAGCTTATATGTCGGCGGACCCCTCCACTTT.

The chain employs TRBV7-2 and TRBJ2-3; 7 bases align to TRBD2. Germline V CDR1 and CDR2: SGHTA, FQGNSA. V shed 2 bases, J shed 1 base, and the junction held 0 bases outside the gene matches. The CDR3 spans 14 residues. The DNA of the CDR3 is TGTGCCAGCAGCTTAAGCGGGGGCACAGATACGCAGTATTTT. Translating gives CASSLSGGTDTQYF. The complete variable domain, with remaining parts taken from reference TRBV7-2 and TRBJ2-3, reads GAGVSQSPSNKVTEKGKDVELRCDPISGHTALYWYRQSLGQGLEFLIYFQGNSAPDKSGLPSDRFSAERTGGSVSTLTIQRTQQEDSAVYLCASSLSGGTDTQYFGPGTRLTVL.

V usage is TRBV28 and J usage is TRBJ1-1, with D maybe TRBD1 (6 bases). The V and J ends lost 5 bases and 11 bases respectively, with 18 bases between them. CDR1 is MDHEN, CDR2 SYDVKM, per germline. This CDR3 spans 13 amino acids. For the CDR3, the DNA is TGTGCCAGCAGTAATACAGGTCCGAGGGGGGCTTTCTTT. Protein: CASSNTGPRGAFF.

V usage is TRBV28 and J usage is TRBJ2-1; the match to TRBD2 covers 13 bases. The CDR3 length is 16 residues. Trimming at V came to 3 bases and at J to 3 bases, leaving 2 bases not matched to a gene. Per germline, CDR1 MDHEN and CDR2 SYDVKM. CDR3: CASSFRLAGGYNEQFF. The DNA for the CDR3 is TGTGCCAGCAGTTTCCGACTAGCGGGAGGCTACAATGAGCAGTTCTTC.

The J gene is TRBJ2-1, the V gene TRBV6-5; TRBD1 agrees at 7 bases. The J segment lost 1 base and the V segment lost 6 bases, leaving 6 bases of the junction unmatched. The CDR3 loop spans 15 amino acids. Germline assignment: CDR1 MNHEY and CDR2 SVGAGI. In nucleotides, the CDR3 is TGTGCCAGCAGCTCCGACAGGGTGTCCTACAATGAGCAGTTCTTC. As protein: CASSSDRVSYNEQFF.

The chain has TRBV7-8 and TRBJ2-7; 7 bases match TRBD2. V lost 1 base and J lost 4; bases outside the gene matches: 13. The CDR3 spans 17 residues. The germline CDR1 and CDR2 sequences are SGHVS and FQNEAQ. CDR3 loop: CASSLGPLGLRGYEQYF. The CDR3 coding sequence is TGTGCCAGCAGCTTAGGCCCTTTAGGTTTGCGGGGGTACGAGCAGTACTTC.

Written as DNA, the CDR3 is TGCGCCAGCAGCCGAGGACAGTCCTACGAGCAGTACTTC. Translation gives CASSRGQSYEQYF. This chain uses TRBV4-1 with TRBJ2-7; D perhaps matches TRBD1 (6 bases). CDR1 is MGHRA, CDR2 YSYEKL, per germline. CDR3 length: 13 amino acids. V was shortened by 4 bases and J by 1 base, with 8 bases between the two germline ends.

This chain connects TRBV10-1 to TRBJ2-2, with TRBD2 identical over 9 bases. The CDR3 has 16 residues. Germline V gives CDR1 WNHNN, CDR2 SYGVQD (reference sequence). Trimming removed 1 base from V and 4 bases from J; junction bases left unmatched: 4. The CDR3 reads CASSEFPSGTTGELFF. In DNA, the CDR3 is TGCGCCAGCAGTGAGTTTCCTAGCGGGACCACCGGGGAGCTGTTTTTT.

The chain couples TRBV7-8 to TRBJ2-1, with D possibly TRBD2 on 5 matching bases. The CDR3 has 13 residues. V lost 4 bases and J lost 10, with 14 bases in between. From germline, CDR1 is SGHVS and CDR2 FQNEAQ. CDR3 sequence: CASSSRTLAEQFF. In nucleotides, the CDR3 is TGTGCCAGCAGCTCTAGGACCTTAGCGGAGCAGTTCTTC.

Comment on this clone: An end of the junction does not agree with germline; a read error may underlie this. DNA of the CDR3: TGTGCCAGCGGAAGATCGGACAGGTTGAATGAAAAACTGCTTTTT. Amino acids: CASGRSDRLNEKLLF. J is TRBJ1-4 and V is TRBV28; 7 nucleotides line up with TRBD1. CDR1 is MDHEN, CDR2 SYDVKM, per germline. The CDR3 is made up of 15 amino acids.

This rearrangement joins TRBV25-1 to TRBJ1-2, with TRBD1 as a possible D gene (5 bases). In germline, CDR1 is MGHDK, CDR2 SYGVNS. This CDR3 is built from 13 residues. The V end lost 3 bases, the J end lost 4 bases, and 9 bases lay between the germline ends. The CDR3 protein is CASSEGPSYGYTF. CDR3 nucleotide sequence: TGTGCCAGCAGTGAGGGGCCTTCCTATGGCTACACCTTC.

The count of this clone is one. This rearrangement joins TRBV27 to TRBJ1-5; no reliable D call. V was cut by 0 bases and J by 4 bases, with 16 bases left in between. This CDR3 comprises 17 residues. Germline V gives CDR1 MNHEY, CDR2 SMNVEV (reference sequence). CDR3 coding DNA: TGTGCCAGCAGTTTATCGTGGACTCTAGCCGGGAATCAGCCCCAGCATTTT. Translating it yields CASSLSWTLAGNQPQHF.

The rearrangement links TRBV14 to TRBJ2-7, with 11 bases fitting TRBD2. CDR3 length equals 17 residues. J was trimmed by 2 bases and V by 3 bases; bases with no gene match: 9. The germline V gene has CDR1 SGHDN and CDR2 FVKESK. The CDR3 spells CASSQGGLADLAYEQYF. The DNA for the CDR3 is TGTGCCAGCAGCCAGGGGGGACTAGCGGACCTGGCCTACGAGCAGTACTTC.

This sequence joins TRBV9 and TRBJ1-3; 10 nucleotides line up with TRBD1. The CDR3 sequence is 14 residues long. The trim removed 4 bases at V and 6 bases at J, leaving 4 bases unmatched. Per germline, CDR1 SGDLS and CDR2 YYNGEE. CDR3 in DNA: TGTGCCAGCAGCCCCGGGACAGGGGAAAACACCATATATTTT. Its translation: CASSPGTGENTIYF.

The genes are TRBV24-1 and TRBJ1-5; maybe TRBD1 (5 bases). This CDR3 is 15 amino acids long. In germline, CDR1 is KGHDR, CDR2 SFDVKD. Trimming left V 4 bases short and J 4 bases short, with 13 bases between. CDR3: CATSDQRAGNQPQHF. CDR3 DNA: TGTGCCACCAGTGACCAGCGGGCAGGGAATCAGCCCCAGCATTTT.